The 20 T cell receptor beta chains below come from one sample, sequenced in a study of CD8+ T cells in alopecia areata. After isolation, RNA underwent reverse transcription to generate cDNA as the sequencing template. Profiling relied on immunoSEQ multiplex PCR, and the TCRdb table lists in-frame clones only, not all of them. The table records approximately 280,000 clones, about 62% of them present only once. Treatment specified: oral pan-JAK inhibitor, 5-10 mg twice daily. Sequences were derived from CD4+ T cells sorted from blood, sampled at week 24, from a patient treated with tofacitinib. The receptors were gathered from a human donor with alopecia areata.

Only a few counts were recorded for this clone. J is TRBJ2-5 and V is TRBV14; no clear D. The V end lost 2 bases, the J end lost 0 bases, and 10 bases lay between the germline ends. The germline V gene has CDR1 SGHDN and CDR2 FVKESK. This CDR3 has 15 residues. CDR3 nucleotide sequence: TGTGCCAGCAGCCAACGACAAGGGCACCAAGAGACCCAGTACTTC. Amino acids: CASSQRQGHQETQYF.

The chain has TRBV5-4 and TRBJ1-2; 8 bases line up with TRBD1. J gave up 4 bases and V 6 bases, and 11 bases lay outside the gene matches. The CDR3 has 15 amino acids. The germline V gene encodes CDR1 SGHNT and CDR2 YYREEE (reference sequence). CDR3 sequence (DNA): TGTGCCAGCACCCGAACTCCGACAGGGGTCTATGGCTACACCTTC. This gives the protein CASTRTPTGVYGYTF. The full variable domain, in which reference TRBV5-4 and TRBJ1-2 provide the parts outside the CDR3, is ETGVTQSPTHLIKTRGQQVTLRCSSQSGHNTVSWYQQALGQGPQFIFQYYREEENGRGNFPPRFSGLQFPNYSSELNVNALELDDSALYLCASTRTPTGVYGYTFGSGTRLTVV.

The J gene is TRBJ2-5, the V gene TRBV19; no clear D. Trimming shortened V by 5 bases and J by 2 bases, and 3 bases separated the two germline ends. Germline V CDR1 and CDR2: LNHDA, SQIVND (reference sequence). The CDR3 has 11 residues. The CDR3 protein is CASSQQETQYF. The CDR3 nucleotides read TGTGCCAGTAGTCAACAAGAGACCCAGTACTTC.

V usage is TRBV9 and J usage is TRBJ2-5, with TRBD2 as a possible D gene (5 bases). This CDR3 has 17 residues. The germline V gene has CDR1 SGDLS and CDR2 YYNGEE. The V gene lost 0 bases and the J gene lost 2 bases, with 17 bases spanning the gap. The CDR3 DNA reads TGTGCCAGCAGCGTAGCCACTGGCGGCTCGGGGCAAGAGACCCAGTACTTC. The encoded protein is CASSVATGGSGQETQYF.

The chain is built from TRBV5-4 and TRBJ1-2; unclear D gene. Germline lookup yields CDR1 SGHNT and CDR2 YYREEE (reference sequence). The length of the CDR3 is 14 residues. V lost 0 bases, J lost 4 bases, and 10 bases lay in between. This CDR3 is CASSLESITYGYTF. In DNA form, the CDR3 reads TGTGCCAGCAGCTTGGAATCGATCACCTATGGCTACACCTTC.

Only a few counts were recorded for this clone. This CDR3 reads CASSQDLAVRQFF. In DNA, the CDR3 is TGTGCCAGCAGCCAAGACCTGGCGGTTCGGCAGTTCTTC. V usage is TRBV4-2 and J usage is TRBJ2-1; D ambiguous. Trimming shortened V by 0 bases and J by 12 bases, and 12 bases separated the two germline ends. Per the germline V gene, CDR1 is LGHNA and CDR2 is YNFKEQ. CDR3 length equals 13 residues.

The CDR3 nucleotides are TGTGCCAGCAGCTTGACAGGTCTGGGCTACACCTTC. It encodes CASSLTGLGYTF. The V call is TRBV13, the J call TRBJ1-2; TRBD1 might be the D (6 bases). The CDR3 length is 12 residues. Germline V gene lookup returns CDR1 PRHDT and CDR2 FYEKMQ (reference sequence). V was shortened by 3 bases and J by 8 bases, with 10 bases between the two germline ends.

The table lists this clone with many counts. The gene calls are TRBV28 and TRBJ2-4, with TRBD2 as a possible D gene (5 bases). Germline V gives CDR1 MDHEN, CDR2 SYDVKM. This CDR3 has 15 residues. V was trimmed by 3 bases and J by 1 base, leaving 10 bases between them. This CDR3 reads CASSFGGGAKNIQYF. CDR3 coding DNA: TGTGCCAGCAGTTTCGGCGGCGGGGCCAAAAACATTCAGTACTTC.

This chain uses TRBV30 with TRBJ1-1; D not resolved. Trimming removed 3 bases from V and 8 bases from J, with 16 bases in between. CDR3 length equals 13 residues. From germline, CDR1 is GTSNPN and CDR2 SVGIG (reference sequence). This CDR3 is CAWSRRLGIEAFF. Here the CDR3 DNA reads TGTGCCTGGAGCCGGAGGCTGGGGATAGAAGCTTTCTTT.

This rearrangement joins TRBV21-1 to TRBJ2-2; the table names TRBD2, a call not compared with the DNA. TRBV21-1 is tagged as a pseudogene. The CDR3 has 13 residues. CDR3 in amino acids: CASSKTPRGELFF. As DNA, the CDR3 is TGTGCCAGCAGCAAAACCCCTCGGGGGGAGCTGTTTTTT.

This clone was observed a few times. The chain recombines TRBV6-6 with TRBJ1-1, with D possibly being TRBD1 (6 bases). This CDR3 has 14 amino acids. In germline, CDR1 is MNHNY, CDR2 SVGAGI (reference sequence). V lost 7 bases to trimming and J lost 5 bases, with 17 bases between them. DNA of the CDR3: TGTGCCAGCACCCCCAGGGGTGCGGGGACTGAAGCTTTCTTT. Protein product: CASTPRGAGTEAFF.

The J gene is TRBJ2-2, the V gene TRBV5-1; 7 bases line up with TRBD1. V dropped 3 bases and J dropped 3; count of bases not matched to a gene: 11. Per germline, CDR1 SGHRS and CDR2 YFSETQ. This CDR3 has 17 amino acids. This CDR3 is CASSSPPDRTYTGELFF. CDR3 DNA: TGCGCCAGCAGCTCGCCCCCGGACAGGACGTACACCGGGGAGCTGTTTTTT.

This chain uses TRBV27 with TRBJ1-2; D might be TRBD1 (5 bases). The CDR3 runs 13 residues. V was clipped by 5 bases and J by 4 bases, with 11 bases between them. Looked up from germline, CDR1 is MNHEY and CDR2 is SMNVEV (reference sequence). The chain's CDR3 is CASSPRGAYGYTF. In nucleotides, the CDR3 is TGTGCCAGCAGTCCCCGAGGGGCCTATGGCTACACCTTC.

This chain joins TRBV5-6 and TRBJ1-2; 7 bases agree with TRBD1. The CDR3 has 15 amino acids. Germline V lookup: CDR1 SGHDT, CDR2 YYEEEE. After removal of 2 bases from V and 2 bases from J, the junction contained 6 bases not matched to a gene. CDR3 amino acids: CASSLRGRINYGYTF. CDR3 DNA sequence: TGTGCCAGCAGCTTAAGGGGGCGGATCAACTATGGCTACACCTTC.

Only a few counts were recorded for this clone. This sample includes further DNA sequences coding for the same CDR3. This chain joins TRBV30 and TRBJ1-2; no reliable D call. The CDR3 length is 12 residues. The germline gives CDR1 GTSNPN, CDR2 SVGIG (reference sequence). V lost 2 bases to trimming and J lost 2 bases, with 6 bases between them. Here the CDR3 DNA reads TGTGCCTGGAGTACCGGGAACTATGGCTACACCTTC. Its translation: CAWSTGNYGYTF.

The CDR3 region is CASKGTGYTDTQYF. The CDR3 nucleotides are TGTGCCAGCAAAGGAACAGGGTACACAGATACGCAGTATTTT. The chain couples TRBV2 to TRBJ2-3; D might be TRBD1 (6 bases). There are 14 residues in the CDR3. V shed 7 bases and J shed 2 bases, with 13 bases lying between them. The germline gives CDR1 SNHLY, CDR2 FYNNEI.

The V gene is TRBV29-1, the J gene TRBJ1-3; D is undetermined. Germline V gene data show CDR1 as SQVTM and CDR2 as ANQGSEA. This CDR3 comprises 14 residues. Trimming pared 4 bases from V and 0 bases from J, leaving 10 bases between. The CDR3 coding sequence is TGCAGCGTTGGCCCCCGGAGCTCTGGAAACACCATATATTTT. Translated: CSVGPRSSGNTIYF.

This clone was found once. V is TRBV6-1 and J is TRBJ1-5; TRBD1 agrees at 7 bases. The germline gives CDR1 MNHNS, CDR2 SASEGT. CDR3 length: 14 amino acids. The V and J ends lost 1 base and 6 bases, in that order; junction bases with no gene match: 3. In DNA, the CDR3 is TGTGCCAGCAGTGAAGATGCAGGGGGTCAGCCCCAGCATTTT. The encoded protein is CASSEDAGGQPQHF.

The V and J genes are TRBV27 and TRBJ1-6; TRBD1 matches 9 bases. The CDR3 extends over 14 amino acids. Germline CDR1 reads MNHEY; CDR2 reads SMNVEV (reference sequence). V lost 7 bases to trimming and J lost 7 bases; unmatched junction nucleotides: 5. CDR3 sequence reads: CASNTGGGNSPLHF. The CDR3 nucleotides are TGTGCCAGCAATACAGGGGGCGGGAATTCACCCCTCCACTTT.

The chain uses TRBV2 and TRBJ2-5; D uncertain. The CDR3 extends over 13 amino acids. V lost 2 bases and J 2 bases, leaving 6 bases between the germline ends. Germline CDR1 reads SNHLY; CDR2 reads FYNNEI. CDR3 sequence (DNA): TGTGCCAGCAGTGAACTAGTTCAAGAGACCCAGTACTTC. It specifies CASSELVQETQYF.